The next 32 T cell receptor beta chains were all read from a single sample in a study of regulatory T cells in long-lasting Graves disease. Building the TCR beta libraries relied on iRepertoire HTBI primers, and CDR3 regions underwent Arm-PCR. MiXCR, run by TCRdb on the multiplex PCR reads, gives a single entry per CDR3 protein. The table shows approximately 360,000 distinct CDR3 sequences, with about 10% occurring only once. The time point is: newly diagnosed GD, antithyroid drugs for less than 3 months. Making the TCR library involved RNA that had been extracted from PBMCs. These data also formed part of another study, on T cells in Graves' hyperthyroidism and ophthalmopathy.

The material sequenced was peripheral blood mononuclear cells (PBMCs), taken at new diagnosis, from a patient treated with antithyroid drugs. The receptors derive from a woman under 30 with Graves disease.

This clonotype was observed at least ten times. The chain combines TRBV7-3 with TRBJ1-2; weak D call: TRBD1 (6 bases). The CDR3 loop spans 15 amino acids. Germline CDR1 SGHTA, CDR2 FQGTGA. V was trimmed by 5 bases and J by 7 bases, leaving 20 bases between them. The CDR3 is CASSPVGGAAGGYTF. Here the CDR3 DNA reads TGTGCCAGCAGCCCGGTTGGGGGCGCGGCCGGTGGCTACACCTTC. Combining the CDR3 with reference TRBV7-3 and TRBJ1-2 gives the whole variable domain GAGVSQTPSNKVTEKGKYVELRCDPISGHTALYWYRQSLGQGPEFLIYFQGTGAADDSGLPNDRFFAVRPEGSVSTLKIQRTERGDSAVYLCASSPVGGAAGGYTFGSGTRLTVV.

The sample holds many counts of this clonotype. The gene calls are TRBV6-1 and TRBJ1-5; 10 bases are shared with TRBD1. Germline CDR1 is MNHNS and CDR2 is SASEGT. The CDR3 is made up of 16 amino acids. Trimming cost V 5 bases and J 2 bases; bases outside gene matches: 6. The CDR3 loop reads CASSRTGGQGNQPQHF. CDR3 sequence (DNA): TGTGCCAGCAGTAGGACAGGGGGACAAGGCAATCAGCCCCAGCATTTT.

This clonotype turned up a few times. V and J are TRBV6-2 or TRBV6-3 and TRBJ2-7; TRBD1 or TRBD2 may be the D gene (5 bases each). CDR3 length equals 13 residues. Looked up from germline, CDR1 is MNHEY and CDR2 is SVGEGT. Between the trimmed V and J ends, which lost 5 bases and 6 bases, there was a span of 14 bases. CDR3 protein: CASSRRGRTEQYV. The CDR3, as DNA: TGTGCCAGCAGTCGCCGGGGACGGACCGAGCAGTACGTC.

This clonotype turned up a few times. This sequence joins TRBV15 and TRBJ2-3; 10 nucleotides match TRBD2. The J call is doubtful: the DNA matches TRBJ2-5 better. Per the germline V gene, CDR1 is LNHNV and CDR2 is YYDKDF (reference sequence). The CDR3 consists of 17 residues. CDR3 DNA sequence: TGTGCCACCAGCAGAGTTCTCCTAGCGGGAGATGGGGAGACCCAGTACTTC. Translation: CATSRVLLAGDGETQYF.

This clonotype was picked up many times. The chain carries TRBV6-2 or TRBV6-3 and TRBJ1-2; D gene uncertain. Trimming removed 3 bases from V and 4 bases from J, with 18 bases in between. The CDR3 covers 16 residues. Germline V gene sequence: CDR1 MNHEY, CDR2 SVGEGT. The CDR3 DNA is TGTGCCAGCAGTTATCACAGCCTGGTAGACCGCTATGGCTACACCTTC. It translates to CASSYHSLVDRYGYTF.

In this sample, this clonotype turned up a few times. The chain uses TRBV27 and TRBJ2-1; 8 bases are a match to TRBD1. This CDR3 comprises 15 residues. Trimming cost V 6 bases and J 3 bases; bases outside gene matches: 7. The germline V gene has CDR1 MNHEY and CDR2 SMNVEV (reference sequence). CDR3 loop: CASRTSGGIYNEQFF. DNA of the CDR3: TGTGCCAGCAGGACCTCAGGGGGCATCTACAATGAGCAGTTCTTC.

V and J are TRBV5-4 and TRBJ2-5, with TRBD2 matching over 10 bases. The junction had 8 bases not matched to a gene; V was cut back by 4 bases and J by 5 bases. CDR3 length: 15 residues. Looked up from germline, CDR1 is SGHNT and CDR2 is YYREEE (reference sequence). CDR3 sequence: CASSPRVAGGETQYF. The CDR3 DNA follows: TGTGCCAGCAGCCCTCGGGTAGCGGGGGGTGAGACCCAGTACTTC.

This clonotype was seen a few times. The chain joins TRBV19 to TRBJ2-7, with a tentative D call TRBD2 (5 bases). The CDR3 sequence is 13 residues long. V shed 1 base and J shed 10 bases, with 14 bases lying between them. Per germline, CDR1 LNHDA and CDR2 SQIVND (reference sequence). CDR3 amino acids: CASSIGVAGLQYF. Written as DNA, the CDR3 is TGTGCCAGTAGTATAGGTGTGGCGGGCCTCCAGTACTTC. Full variable domain (missing parts from reference TRBV19 and TRBJ2-7): DGGITQSPKYLFRKEGQNVTLSCEQNLNHDAMYWYRQDPGQGLRLIYYSQIVNDFQKGDIAEGYSVSREKKESFPLTVTSAQKNPTAFYLCASSIGVAGLQYFGPGTRLTVT.

This clonotype was seen ten or more times. The V gene is TRBV5-1, the J gene TRBJ2-7; 10 bases are shared with TRBD2. The length of the CDR3 is 17 residues. J lost 2 bases, V lost 0 bases, and 8 bases had no gene match. The germline V gene has CDR1 SGHRS and CDR2 YFSETQ. The chain's CDR3 is CASSLVASGSRTYEQYF. CDR3 DNA: TGCGCCAGCAGCTTGGTGGCTAGCGGGAGTAGAACCTACGAGCAGTACTTC.

This clonotype was counted at least ten times. V is TRBV4-3 and J is TRBJ2-3; 9 bases map to TRBD1. Losses at the gene ends were 3 bases for V and 0 bases for J; bases not matched to a gene: 7. Germline CDR1 is LGHNA and CDR2 is YSLEER. This CDR3 contains 17 residues. CDR3 coding DNA: TGCGCCAGCAGCCAGGGCAACAGGGGGCCAAGCACAGATACGCAGTATTTT. Residues: CASSQGNRGPSTDTQYF.

This clonotype was detected ten times or more. V is TRBV7-9 and J is TRBJ1-3; TRBD1 aligns across 12 bases. Looked up from germline, CDR1 is SEHNR and CDR2 is FQNEAQ (reference sequence). CDR3 size: 17 residues. V lost 9 bases to trimming and J lost 0 bases; unmatched junction nucleotides: 9. CDR3 in DNA: TGTGCCAGAAGGGACAGGGGGCTTCCCTCCTCTGGAAACACCATATATTTT. This sequence encodes CARRDRGLPSSGNTIYF. Full variable domain (rest looked up from reference TRBV7-9 and TRBJ1-3): DTGVSQNPRHKITKRGQNVTFRCDPISEHNRLYWYRQTLGQGPEFLTYFQNEAQLEKSRLLSDRFSAERPKGSFSTLEIQRTEQGDSAMYLCARRDRGLPSSGNTIYFGEGSWLTVV.

In regard to this clonotype: One junction end does not reproduce the germline sequence, and a read error may be involved. The chain is built from TRBV28 and TRBJ2-1; 10 bases match TRBD2. Per germline, CDR1 MDHEN and CDR2 SYDVKM. The length of the CDR3 is 16 residues. The CDR3 loop is CASSSIAGGRGGEQFF. The DNA of the CDR3 is TGTGCCAGCAGTTCCATAGCGGGAGGTCGGGGGGGTGAGCAATTCTTC.

The table lists this clonotype with many counts. This CDR3 is CSVLRTAMNTEAFF. In nucleotides, the CDR3 is TGCAGCGTCCTCCGGACAGCCATGAACACTGAAGCTTTCTTT. The rearrangement joins TRBV29-1 to TRBJ1-1; weak D call: TRBD1 (6 bases). This CDR3 spans 14 amino acids. The germline V and J ends were trimmed by 6 bases and 0 bases, with 14 bases remaining between them. The germline V gene has CDR1 SQVTM and CDR2 ANQGSEA.

There are many counts of this clonotype. The V gene is TRBV4-1, the J gene TRBJ2-5; 10 positions agree with TRBD2. V was clipped by 1 base and J by 7 bases; unmatched bases: 9. This CDR3 region has 16 residues. Germline V gene sequence: CDR1 MGHRA, CDR2 YSYEKL. CDR3 amino acids: CASSQGLAGVTGTQYF. CDR3 bases: TGCGCCAGCAGCCAAGGTCTAGCGGGGGTGACCGGGACCCAGTACTTC.

This clonotype appeared a few times. J is TRBJ2-2 and V is TRBV10-3; the match to TRBD2 covers 10 bases. CDR3 length: 15 amino acids. V lost 8 bases and J lost 0; bases outside the gene matches: 3. Germline CDR1 is ENHRY and CDR2 is SYGVKD. This CDR3 reads CAISAGGANTGELFF. The CDR3 DNA reads TGTGCCATCTCAGCGGGGGGGGCGAACACCGGGGAGCTGTTTTTT.

This clonotype showed up many times. The chain has TRBV10-3 and TRBJ1-1, with unresolved D. Germline lookup yields CDR1 ENHRY and CDR2 SYGVKD. This CDR3 is built from 16 residues. V dropped 3 bases and J dropped 2 bases, with 16 bases sitting between them. The CDR3 bases are TGTGCCATCAGTGATCGAAAGGGAGAAGAAAACACTGAAGCTTTCTTT. Protein: CAISDRKGEENTEAFF.

This clonotype was seen repeatedly, ten times or more. The V and J genes are TRBV2 and TRBJ2-7; D unclear. This CDR3 has 11 amino acids. Germline V lookup: CDR1 SNHLY, CDR2 FYNNEI. Trimming took off 8 bases at V and 3 bases at J, with 8 bases between the two ends. CDR3 residues: CASRTHYEQYF. DNA for the CDR3: TGTGCCAGCCGGACCCACTACGAGCAGTACTTC.

This clonotype showed up many times. V gene TRBV27 combines with J gene TRBJ1-2; the match to TRBD1 covers 7 bases. The J segment lost 3 bases and the V segment lost 3 bases, leaving 19 bases of the junction unmatched. The germline CDR1 and CDR2 sequences are MNHEY and SMNVEV (reference sequence). The CDR3 runs to 19 residues. CDR3 region: CASSFRAPEAGTEHYGYTF. CDR3 coding DNA: TGTGCCAGCAGTTTCCGGGCGCCCGAAGCCGGGACAGAACACTATGGCTACACCTTC.

There are many counts of this clonotype. CDR3 protein: CASRDRRLQETQYF. In nucleotides, the CDR3 is TGTGCCAGCCGGGACAGACGTCTACAAGAGACCCAGTACTTC. V is TRBV6-2 or TRBV6-3 and J is TRBJ2-5; 7 bases are shared with TRBD1. The junction had 8 bases not matched to a gene; V was cut back by 8 bases and J by 2 bases. The CDR3 runs to 14 residues. Germline-derived CDR1 and CDR2 are MNHEY and SVGEGT.

This clonotype has at least ten counts. The chain employs TRBV6-1 and TRBJ2-3; TRBD1 is a possible D gene (5 bases). Trimming took 7 bases from V and 6 from J, leaving 14 bases between them. This CDR3 has 13 amino acids. Germline CDR1 reads MNHNS; CDR2 reads SASEGT. The CDR3 region is CASTTGQLDTQYF. The CDR3 nucleotides read TGTGCCAGCACAACAGGACAATTGGATACGCAGTATTTT.

This clonotype was counted at least ten times. J is TRBJ2-2 and V is TRBV5-1; D possibly corresponds to TRBD1 (5 bases). The CDR3 is 18 residues long. V was trimmed by 2 bases and J by 1 base, leaving 18 bases between them. From germline, CDR1 is SGHRS and CDR2 YFSETQ. The CDR3 nucleotides read TGCGCCAGCAGCTTAGCAGAGCGCGCACAGGTGAACACCGGGGAGCTGTTTTTT. This encodes CASSLAERAQVNTGELFF.

This clonotype has more than one count but fewer than ten. The chain links TRBV29-1 to TRBJ2-7, with D perhaps matching TRBD1 (6 bases). Between the trimmed V and J ends, which lost 3 bases and 3 bases, there was a span of 6 bases. The CDR3 runs 11 residues. The germline V gene has CDR1 SQVTM and CDR2 ANQGSEA. CDR3 sequence reads: CSVEDSYEQYV. In DNA form, the CDR3 reads TGCAGCGTTGAGGACAGCTACGAGCAGTACGTC.

Notes on this clonotype: It differs at one base from a far larger clone, so likely a read error. The chain links TRBV12-3 or TRBV12-4 to TRBJ2-6; D is perhaps TRBD1 or TRBD2 (5 bases each). V was shortened by 7 bases and J by 0 bases, with 19 bases between the two germline ends. There are 18 residues in the CDR3. CDR3 nucleotide sequence: TGTGCCAGCACCATAACCCGGGGCAGTTACTCTGGGGCCAACGTCCTGACTTTC. Translated, it gives CASTITRGSYSGANVLTF.

At least ten counts were recorded for this clonotype. The chain recombines TRBV6-5 with TRBJ2-7; 11 bases agree with TRBD2. This CDR3 spans 15 amino acids. Germline V gene data show CDR1 as MNHEY and CDR2 as SVGAGI. The J segment lost 2 bases and the V segment lost 4 bases, leaving 4 bases of the junction unmatched. The CDR3 spells CASSSHSGRAYEQYF. The CDR3 DNA follows: TGTGCCAGCAGTTCCCATAGCGGGAGGGCCTACGAGCAGTACTTC.

This clonotype turned up a few times. The genes are TRBV7-9 and TRBJ2-5; TRBD1 matches 7 bases. The V gene's germline CDR1 is SEHNR and CDR2 FQNEAQ (reference sequence). With V trimmed by 5 bases and J by 6 bases, 15 bases remained unmatched. The CDR3 has 16 residues. CDR3 nucleotide sequence: TGTGCCAGCAGCCCGACCCCTATTACAGGGGTGAAGACCCAGTACTTC. The encoded protein is CASSPTPITGVKTQYF.

This clonotype was seen many times. The chain couples TRBV9 to TRBJ2-1; possible D gene TRBD2, 5 bases. This CDR3 contains 13 residues. CDR1 is SGDLS and CDR2 is YYNGEE in the germline V gene. V lost 2 bases and J lost 4, with 7 bases in between. The CDR3 nucleotides are TGTGCCAGCAGCGTTACTAGATACAATGAGCAGTTCTTC. Translation gives CASSVTRYNEQFF.

The chain uses TRBV7-9 and TRBJ1-2; no reliable D call. The CDR3 has 13 amino acids. V shed 4 bases and J shed 8 bases, with 14 bases lying between them. Per the germline V gene, CDR1 is SEHNR and CDR2 is FQNEAQ (reference sequence). DNA of the CDR3: TGTGCCAGCAGCTCTCTAGAGGTCCGCGGCTACACCTTC. Protein sequence: CASSSLEVRGYTF.

This clonotype was counted many times. The genes are TRBV18 and TRBJ2-3; D may be TRBD2 (6 bases). Trimming took off 5 bases at V and 3 bases at J, with 24 bases between the two ends. The CDR3 has 18 amino acids. Looked up from germline, CDR1 is KGHSH and CDR2 is LQKENI. The CDR3 coding sequence is TGTGCCAGCTCAAGAACTTCTATGGGACTTGGGAAAACAGATACGCAGTATTTT. Protein: CASSRTSMGLGKTDTQYF.

This clonotype was seen more than once but under ten times. DNA of the CDR3: TGTGCCAGCACCACGGGGGTAGGCTCCTACAATGAGCAGTTCTTC. Protein sequence: CASTTGVGSYNEQFF. This chain links TRBV2 with TRBJ2-1; a weak D match, TRBD2 (6 bases). V shed 7 bases and J shed 0 bases, with 13 bases lying between them. The CDR3 runs 15 residues. Germline V gives CDR1 SNHLY, CDR2 FYNNEI.

This clonotype turned up a few times. The chain employs TRBV9 and TRBJ1-6; D perhaps matches TRBD1 (5 bases). CDR1 is SGDLS and CDR2 is YYNGEE in the germline V gene. CDR3 length equals 15 residues. V was clipped by 3 bases and J by 4 bases, with 11 bases between them. CDR3 sequence (DNA): TGTGCCAGCAGCGGGGACGCAACTTATAATTCACCCCTCCACTTT. Translation: CASSGDATYNSPLHF.

About this clonotype: A much larger clonotype is one base distant, so this may be a read error. This chain connects TRBV5-6 to TRBJ2-1, with D tentatively TRBD2 (6 bases). The CDR3 has 12 amino acids. In germline, CDR1 is SGHDT, CDR2 YYEEEE. CDR3: CVSTPGDNEQFF. Written as DNA, the CDR3 is TGTGTCAGCACCCCGGGGGACAATGAGCAGTTCTTC.

Many counts were recorded for this clonotype. V gene TRBV7-9 combines with J gene TRBJ2-2; weak D call: TRBD2 (5 bases). Germline-derived CDR1 and CDR2 are SEHNR and FQNEAQ (reference sequence). This CDR3 is built from 14 residues. The V and J ends lost 2 bases and 2 bases respectively, with 6 bases between them. CDR3 region: CASSLRDNTGELFF. The CDR3 coding sequence is TGTGCCAGCAGCTTACGGGATAACACCGGGGAGCTGTTTTTT.